Below, 24 T cell receptor beta chains from the same sample are listed, as sequenced in a study of blood T cell repertoires in COVID-19. TCRdb keeps only in-frame clones here, not all; method: immunoSEQ multiplex PCR. Of some 89,000 clones in the sample, less than 95% were seen once. Sequencing was done on a sample of peripheral blood. These receptors all come from a man in his sixties with acute or convalescent COVID-19.

The chain has TRBV27 and TRBJ2-1, with D maybe TRBD1 (6 bases). The V end lost 4 bases, the J end lost 8 bases, and 24 bases lay between the germline ends. Germline CDR1 MNHEY, CDR2 SMNVEV (reference sequence). The CDR3 contains 17 residues. CDR3 amino acids: CASSWTPDSQTVDEQFF. The CDR3 bases are TGTGCCAGCAGTTGGACGCCGGACAGCCAGACGGTAGATGAGCAGTTCTTC.

The V call is TRBV27, the J call TRBJ1-6; D is undetermined. The CDR3 loop spans 16 amino acids. Trimming stripped 7 bases from V and 1 base from J, with 14 bases between. Looked up from germline, CDR1 is MNHEY and CDR2 is SMNVEV (reference sequence). In nucleotides, the CDR3 is TGTGCCAGCAAATTAGGAGGCCTTTCCTATAATTCACCCCTCCACTTT. It translates to CASKLGGLSYNSPLHF.

This clone was detected once. The chain joins TRBV10-3 to TRBJ2-5; 7 bases agree with TRBD1. Trimming at V came to 10 bases and at J to 2 bases, leaving 13 bases not matched to a gene. CDR1 is ENHRY and CDR2 is SYGVKD in the germline V gene. The CDR3 has 15 amino acids. The DNA of the CDR3 is TGTGCCACCCAGGGGGTAGCGACTAATCAAGAGACCCAGTACTTC. Amino acids: CATQGVATNQETQYF.

CDR3 in DNA: TGTGCCAGCAGTTTCGGAACCGGGACAGGAAACTCCTATAATTCACCCCTCCACTTT. Translating it yields CASSFGTGTGNSYNSPLHF. V usage is TRBV6-2 or TRBV6-3 and J usage is TRBJ1-6, with 8 nucleotides matching TRBD1. V gave up 4 bases and J gave up 0 bases; unmatched junction bases: 11. CDR1 MNHEY and CDR2 SVGEGT come from the germline V gene. This CDR3 contains 19 residues.

The CDR3 region is CASSQASSGGADTQYF. DNA for the CDR3: TGTGCCAGCAGCCAAGCTTCGAGCGGGGGGGCAGATACGCAGTATTTT. The chain carries TRBV5-4 and TRBJ2-3, with 10 bases that match TRBD2. Germline V gene lookup returns CDR1 SGHNT and CDR2 YYREEE (reference sequence). Losses at the gene ends were 4 bases for V and 4 bases for J; bases not matched to a gene: 9. This CDR3 spans 16 amino acids.

The chain recombines TRBV6-5 with TRBJ2-7; a weak D match, TRBD2 (7 bases). Germline CDR1 is MNHEY and CDR2 is SVGAGI. The CDR3 runs 14 residues. With 0 bases removed from V and 6 bases from J, the gap between germline ends came to 12 bases. The CDR3 DNA sequence: TGTGCCAGCAGTTACTCCGGGGGGCTGAGCGAGCAGTACTTC. Its protein is CASSYSGGLSEQYF.

This sequence joins TRBV7-9 and TRBJ2-1, with TRBD2 matching 8 bases. J lost 2 bases, V lost 5 bases, and 11 bases had no gene match. The CDR3 is 17 residues long. Germline V gene lookup returns CDR1 SEHNR and CDR2 FQNEAQ (reference sequence). The CDR3 nucleotides are TGTGCCAGCAGCCCTCGTCCCGGGGGGGGCGCCTACAATGAGCAGTTCTTC. Its protein is CASSPRPGGGAYNEQFF.

This clone was found once. V gene TRBV5-6 combines with J gene TRBJ2-5, with 15 positions matching TRBD2. Looked up from germline, CDR1 is SGHDT and CDR2 is YYEEEE. Trimming removed 4 bases from V and 4 bases from J; junction bases left unmatched: 8. The CDR3 totals 17 residues. The CDR3 DNA reads as TGTGCCAGCAGCCGGACTAGCGGGGGGGTTTTCGGAGAGACCCAGTACTTC. Translated, it gives CASSRTSGGVFGETQYF.

This chain joins TRBV7-8 and TRBJ2-7; D ambiguous. The CDR3 contains 14 residues. Trimming took 7 bases from V and 2 from J, leaving 15 bases between them. Germline V gives CDR1 SGHVS, CDR2 FQNEAQ. The DNA of the CDR3 is TGTGCCAGCACCCAACTTCCGATCGCCTACGAGCAGTACTTC. It specifies CASTQLPIAYEQYF.

The chain has TRBV7-9 and TRBJ1-2; TRBD1 is a possible D gene (5 bases). V gave up 5 bases and J gave up 1 base, with 14 bases separating them. The germline V gene has CDR1 SEHNR and CDR2 FQNEAQ (reference sequence). The CDR3 is 15 amino acids. CDR3 coding DNA: TGTGCCAGCAGCAAAGACAGTGCAGTTAACTATGGCTACACCTTC. Its protein is CASSKDSAVNYGYTF.

V and J are TRBV4-2 and TRBJ1-3, with D possibly matching TRBD1 (5 bases). CDR1 and CDR2 from the germline V gene are LGHNA and YNFKEQ. There are 15 residues in the CDR3. Trimming shortened V by 2 bases and J by 4 bases, and 12 bases separated the two germline ends. CDR3 loop: CASSQLRESGNTIYF. The CDR3 DNA follows: TGTGCCAGCAGCCAACTCAGGGAATCCGGAAACACCATATATTTT.

The gene calls are TRBV5-5 and TRBJ2-5; 10 bases agree with TRBD1. The germline gives CDR1 SGHKS, CDR2 YYEKEE (reference sequence). Germline trimming cut 3 bases from V and 5 bases from J; bases unmatched to any gene: 7. This CDR3 region has 15 residues. The CDR3 region is CASSYGQGVRETQYF. The CDR3 DNA reads as TGTGCCAGCAGCTACGGACAGGGGGTCCGGGAGACCCAGTACTTC.

The CDR3 sequence: CAIKGGPNTEAFF. The CDR3 nucleotides read TGTGCCATCAAAGGAGGCCCGAACACTGAAGCTTTCTTT. The chain joins TRBV10-3 to TRBJ1-1; no clear D. Trimming shortened V by 7 bases and J by 1 base, and 10 bases separated the two germline ends. This CDR3 is 13 amino acids long. Per germline, CDR1 ENHRY and CDR2 SYGVKD.

J is TRBJ2-5 and V is TRBV3-1 (or the pseudogene TRBV3-2); TRBD2 matches 9 bases. This CDR3 is 16 amino acids long. From germline, CDR1 is LGHDT and CDR2 YNNKEL (reference sequence). With 4 bases clipped from V and 3 bases from J, the junction kept 9 bases outside the gene matches. CDR3 region: CASSLRGVAGEETQYF. The CDR3 nucleotides are TGTGCCAGCAGCCTCCGGGGGGTAGCGGGGGAAGAGACCCAGTACTTC.

This clone came up once. J is TRBJ1-1 and V is TRBV5-1; 7 positions agree with TRBD1. This CDR3 contains 15 residues. With 4 bases clipped from V and 4 bases from J, the junction kept 10 bases outside the gene matches. Per germline, CDR1 SGHRS and CDR2 YFSETQ. CDR3 bases: TGCGCCAGCAGCCCGACGGGGCAGGGGGGCACTGAAGCTTTCTTT. Its protein is CASSPTGQGGTEAFF.

This clone has a single count. The V and J genes are TRBV5-1 and TRBJ1-1; D remains unclear. V gave up 8 bases and J gave up 1 base, with 15 bases separating them. This CDR3 is 14 amino acids long. Germline V gives CDR1 SGHRS, CDR2 YFSETQ. CDR3 loop: CASIQEWANTEAFF. In DNA, the CDR3 is TGCGCCAGTATCCAAGAGTGGGCGAACACTGAAGCTTTCTTT.

The rearrangement uses TRBV4-1 and TRBJ1-5; D gene ambiguous. This CDR3 comprises 15 residues. V lost 2 bases and J lost 4, with 12 bases in between. Germline CDR1 is MGHRA and CDR2 is YSYEKL. CDR3 nucleotides: TGCGCCAGCAGCCAAAATACGGGTACAAATCAGCCCCAGCATTTT. It codes for CASSQNTGTNQPQHF.

CDR3 coding DNA: TGTGCCAGCAGTGCGGCGGGGGGGCCCAACGGGGAGCTGTTTTTT. Its translation is CASSAAGGPNGELFF. V gene TRBV2 combines with J gene TRBJ2-2; 9 bases map to TRBD2. The CDR3 sequence is 15 residues long. The V gene's germline CDR1 is SNHLY and CDR2 FYNNEI. V shed 4 bases, J shed 7 bases, and the junction held 7 bases outside the gene matches.

The J gene is TRBJ1-2, the V gene TRBV28; perhaps TRBD1 as D (6 bases). Trimming stripped 5 bases from V and 3 bases from J, with 16 bases between. The germline gives CDR1 MDHEN, CDR2 SYDVKM. There are 15 residues in the CDR3. The CDR3 region is CASSPGTPRDYGYTF. The CDR3 coding sequence is TGTGCCAGCAGTCCCGGGACACCTCGGGACTATGGCTACACCTTC.

In its sample, this clone was seen once. The chain has TRBV5-6 and TRBJ2-4; a possible D gene is TRBD1 (6 bases). With 4 bases removed from V and 1 base from J, the gap between germline ends came to 15 bases. The CDR3 runs to 16 residues. Germline CDR1 reads SGHDT; CDR2 reads YYEEEE. The CDR3 is CASSPRQVLAKNIQYF. The CDR3 DNA follows: TGTGCCAGCAGCCCTAGACAGGTACTGGCCAAAAACATTCAGTACTTC.

The chain recombines TRBV5-1 with TRBJ1-6; D remains unclear. Germline CDR1 is SGHRS and CDR2 is YFSETQ. This CDR3 has 12 residues. Trimming removed 2 bases from V and 12 bases from J, with 9 bases in between. CDR3 sequence: CASSLNTLPLHF. DNA for the CDR3: TGCGCCAGCAGCTTAAACACCTTACCCCTCCACTTT.

There are a few counts of this clone. The chain joins TRBV19 to TRBJ1-1; the D is unclear. The CDR3 loop spans 15 amino acids. In germline, CDR1 is LNHDA, CDR2 SQIVND (reference sequence). Trimming left V 8 bases short and J 4 bases short, with 20 bases between. The CDR3 bases are TGTGCCAGTGTACGCAGGTTCGGAATGAGCACTGAAGCTTTCTTT. Translating it yields CASVRRFGMSTEAFF.

This sequence joins TRBV27 and TRBJ1-1; the match to TRBD1 covers 10 bases. CDR1 is MNHEY, CDR2 SMNVEV, per germline (reference sequence). This CDR3 contains 15 residues. The junction had 8 bases not matched to a gene; V was cut back by 5 bases and J by 5 bases. The CDR3 is CASSSRQGAGTEAFF. Here the CDR3 DNA reads TGTGCCAGCAGTAGCCGACAGGGGGCAGGGACTGAAGCTTTCTTT.

This rearrangement joins TRBV4-1 to TRBJ1-3, with D possibly being TRBD1 (5 bases). The CDR3 spans 16 residues. With 4 bases removed from V and 3 bases from J, the gap between germline ends came to 16 bases. CDR1 and CDR2 from the germline V gene are MGHRA and YSYEKL. CDR3 coding DNA: TGCGCCAGCAGCCCGCAGGGAAGGGGACTTGGAAACACCATATATTTT. It codes for CASSPQGRGLGNTIYF.